The following is a T cell receptor beta chain sequence with its context. Followed over time, Seattle patients had been enrolled while infection was active. This record belongs to a study of blood T cell repertoires in COVID-19. From germline, CDR1 is SGHAT and CDR2 FQNNGV. CDR3 length: 13 residues. The V and J ends lost 4 bases and 4 bases respectively, with 10 bases between them. Source study methods: Estimated nucleated cell counts came from reference gene primer amplification. Data came from immunoSEQ multiplex PCR; TCRdb stores just in-frame clones and leaves some out. D and trimming were read from the DNA, whereas the V and J calls and clone size are those reported in that table. The sample holds around 25,000 clones, roughly 79% seen once.

Sequenced material: peripheral blood. The V and J genes are TRBV11-2 and TRBJ1-1; D might be TRBD1 (6 bases). The clonotype was recovered from a man between 50 and 59 years old with COVID-19, enrolled during active disease. CDR3 DNA sequence: TGTGCCAGCAGCTCAAGGGGGACCACTGAAGCTTTCTTT. This encodes CASSSRGTTEAFF.